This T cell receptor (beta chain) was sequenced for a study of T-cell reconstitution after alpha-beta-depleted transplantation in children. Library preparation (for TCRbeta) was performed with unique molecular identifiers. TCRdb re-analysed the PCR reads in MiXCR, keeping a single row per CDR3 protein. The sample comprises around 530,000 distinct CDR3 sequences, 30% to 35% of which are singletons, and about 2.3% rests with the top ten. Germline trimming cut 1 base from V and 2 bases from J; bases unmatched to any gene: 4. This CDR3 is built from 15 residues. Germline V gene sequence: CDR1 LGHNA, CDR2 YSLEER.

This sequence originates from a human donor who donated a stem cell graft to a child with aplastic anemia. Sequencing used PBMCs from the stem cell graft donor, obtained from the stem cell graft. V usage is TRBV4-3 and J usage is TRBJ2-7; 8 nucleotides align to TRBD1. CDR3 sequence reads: CASSQGTGWAYEQYF. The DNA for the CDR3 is TGCGCCAGCAGCCAAGGGACAGGGTGGGCCTACGAGCAGTACTTC.